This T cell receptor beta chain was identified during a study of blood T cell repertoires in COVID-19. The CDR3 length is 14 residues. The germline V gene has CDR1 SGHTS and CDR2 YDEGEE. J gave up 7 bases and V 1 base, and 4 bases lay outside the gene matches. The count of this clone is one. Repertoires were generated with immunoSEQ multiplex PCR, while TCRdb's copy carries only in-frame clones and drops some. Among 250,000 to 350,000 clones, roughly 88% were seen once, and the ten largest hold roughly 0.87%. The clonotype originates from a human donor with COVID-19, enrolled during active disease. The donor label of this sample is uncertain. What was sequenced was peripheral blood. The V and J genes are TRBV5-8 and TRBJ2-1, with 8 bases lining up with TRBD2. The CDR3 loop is CASSLLSGVNEQFF. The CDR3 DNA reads TGTGCCAGCAGCTTGCTTAGCGGGGTTAATGAGCAGTTCTTC.